This TCR beta chain is drawn from a study of T cells in severe cutaneous drug reactions. Whole-study context: Culprit drug assignment used the Naranjo algorithm and the ALDEN algorithm.

In germline, CDR1 is SGDLS, CDR2 YYNGEE. The CDR3 is made up of 14 amino acids. TCR subtype-specific primers in iRepertoire multiplex PCR prepared libraries for bulk and single-cell sequencing. Bulk TCR beta libraries came from multiplex PCR with V, D, J primers. TCRdb reprocessed the multiplex PCR reads; each CDR3 protein has one entry and no DNA is given. Its table lists around 8,000 distinct CDR3 sequences. The patients sequenced had a carbamazepine-induced Stevens-Johnson syndrome or toxic epidermal necrolysis reaction. The sample comprised cells from a skin blister. The J gene is TRBJ2-1, the V gene TRBV9; TCRdb outputs TRBD1, but without DNA this stays unchecked. The origin of this receptor is a human donor with a severe cutaneous adverse drug reaction. CDR3 residues: CASSQTGGQGEQFF.